This T cell receptor (beta chain) emerged from a study of T cell responses to AZD1222 COVID-19 vaccine. Study details: Pooled together were second doses at about 4 or about 12 weeks.

Overall study findings and caveats: Donors were largely white British and mainly female; clonal diversity was possibly underestimated. Repertoire collection took place solely once the T cell response had peaked.

A remark on this clone: Its antigen is as yet unknown.

The V and J ends lost 11 bases and 3 bases respectively, with 22 bases between them. The CDR3 contains 15 residues. The germline V gene encodes CDR1 MGHRA and CDR2 YSYEKL. Libraries were prepared by immunoSEQ multiplex PCR; TCRdb keeps only in-frame clonotypes and omits some of them. Of some 140,000 clones in the sample, 70% to 90% were seen once. The starting material was peripheral blood, obtained on day 0 of AZD1222 vaccination. The rearrangement links TRBV4-1 to TRBJ1-2; D gene ambiguous. The source is an adult in good health. The CDR3 coding sequence is TGCGCCGGAAAACAGCCTCCTCCCAGGCACTATGGCTACACCTTC. It encodes CAGKQPPPRHYGYTF.